A single sample is the source of the 22 T cell receptor beta chains below, sequenced in a study of T cells in Graves' hyperthyroidism and ophthalmopathy (dated by TCRdb to the late 2010s). To prepare the library, multiplex PCR was applied. The sequencer listed for this sample is Illumina HiSeq 2000. The TCR beta CDR3 regions were amplified from RNA transcripts. The first round of RT-PCR for the TCR CDR3 was performed with the HTBI primer set and the Qiagen OneStep RT-PCR kit. TCRdb took the public reads, trimmed them with fastp at Q25, ran MiXCR for clone calling and kept in-frame beta chains. CDR3 protein sequences are deduplicated, and each keeps its most common genes and DNA. This sample has approximately 400,000 distinct CDR3 sequences in its table, and 11% to 15% of those were observed once. Approximately 9.9% of the sample is taken by the ten largest. Sequencing used blood. The receptor source for this set is a woman aged 60 to 75 with Graves' hyperthyroidism.

In this sample, this clonotype turned up many times. The chain uses TRBV6-1 and TRBJ1-2; TRBD1 matches at 8 bases. The CDR3 extends over 14 amino acids. Germline CDR1 and CDR2: MNHNS and SASEGT. The J segment lost 7 bases and the V segment lost 5 bases, leaving 9 bases of the junction unmatched. The CDR3 here is CASSQLGTGGGYTF. The CDR3 nucleotides read TGTGCCAGCAGTCAACTAGGGACAGGCGGTGGCTACACCTTC.

The rearrangement uses TRBV5-6 and TRBJ1-5, with no clear D. The CDR3 spans 19 residues. Per the germline V gene, CDR1 is SGHDT and CDR2 is YYEEEE. Trimming stripped 1 base from V and 3 bases from J, with 23 bases between. The CDR3 loop reads CASSLSFGVRDKINQPQHF. The CDR3 DNA follows: TGTGCCAGCAGCTTGAGTTTCGGTGTCCGGGATAAGATCAATCAGCCCCAGCATTTT.

The chain employs TRBV19 and TRBJ2-1; D is perhaps TRBD1 (6 bases). V lost 8 bases to trimming and J lost 8 bases, with 22 bases between them. Germline assignment: CDR1 LNHDA and CDR2 SQIVND (reference sequence). The CDR3 covers 15 residues. The CDR3 coding sequence is TGTGCCAGTGGCATGAATACGATAGGGGGTCATGAGCAGTTCTTC. Protein product: CASGMNTIGGHEQFF.

This clonotype was observed at least ten times. This chain connects TRBV19 to TRBJ1-1; TRBD1 is a possible D gene (5 bases). The length of the CDR3 is 15 residues. The germline V and J ends were trimmed by 10 bases and 4 bases, with 22 bases remaining between them. Per germline, CDR1 LNHDA and CDR2 SQIVND (reference sequence). CDR3 DNA sequence: TGTGCCACCAGGAGGGGCAGGTCGGTTCCCACTGAAGCTTTCTTT. Its protein is CATRRGRSVPTEAFF.

This clonotype was counted at least ten times. V and J are TRBV2 and TRBJ1-2; the D is unclear. This CDR3 region has 12 residues. The germline gives CDR1 SNHLY, CDR2 FYNNEI. With 2 bases removed from V and 7 bases from J, the gap between germline ends came to 8 bases. The CDR3 coding sequence is TGTGCCAGCAGTGAACGGGGTGGTGGCTACACCTTC. It yields the protein CASSERGGGYTF.

This clonotype came up many times. This chain uses TRBV4-1 with TRBJ2-7, with 8 bases matching TRBD1. Looked up from germline, CDR1 is MGHRA and CDR2 is YSYEKL. The CDR3 is 14 amino acids. The junction had 13 bases not matched to a gene; V was cut back by 9 bases and J by 6 bases. This chain's CDR3 is CASKPQGAGREQYF. The CDR3 DNA reads as TGCGCCAGTAAACCCCAGGGGGCTGGTCGCGAGCAGTACTTC.

This chain joins TRBV5-5 and TRBJ2-7; 7 bases are shared with TRBD1. The CDR3 runs 15 residues. J was trimmed by 1 base and V by 5 bases; bases with no gene match: 9. Germline CDR1 reads SGHKS; CDR2 reads YYEKEE (reference sequence). CDR3 protein: CASRTSLQGSYEQYF. The CDR3 nucleotides are TGTGCCAGCAGGACATCCTTACAGGGGTCCTACGAGCAGTACTTC.

The table lists this clonotype with a few counts. V usage is TRBV12-3 or TRBV12-4 and J usage is TRBJ1-2; D may be TRBD1 (6 bases). This CDR3 region has 12 residues. V was cut by 5 bases and J by 6 bases, with 10 bases left in between. For the CDR3, the DNA is TGTGCCAGCAGTCGACGACAGGATGGCTACACCTTC. It is translated as CASSRRQDGYTF.

This clonotype was found many times. The rearrangement uses TRBV7-2 and TRBJ2-5; 13 bases match TRBD2. V lost 5 bases to trimming and J lost 10 bases; unmatched junction nucleotides: 10. CDR1 is SGHTA, CDR2 FQGNSA, per germline. This CDR3 comprises 15 residues. The CDR3 bases are TGTGCCAGCAGCCTCGCTGGACTAGCGGGAGTAGTCCAGTACTTC. It encodes CASSLAGLAGVVQYF.

This chain connects TRBV27 to TRBJ2-1; 9 bases line up with TRBD2. CDR3 length: 15 amino acids. Unmatched junction bases numbered 8, after V lost 3 bases and J lost 8 bases. CDR1 is MNHEY and CDR2 is SMNVEV in the germline V gene (reference sequence). The CDR3 is CASSFIIAGADEQFF. In DNA form, the CDR3 reads TGTGCCAGCAGTTTTATAATAGCGGGAGCAGATGAGCAGTTCTTC.

This clonotype was observed at least ten times. V and J are TRBV3-1 and TRBJ1-5; D gene unclear. The germline CDR1 and CDR2 sequences are LGHDT and YNNKEL (reference sequence). The V end was cut by 1 base, the J end by 1 base, with 11 bases between. The CDR3 runs to 16 residues. CDR3 amino acids: CASSQAGVSSNQPQHF. DNA of the CDR3: TGTGCCAGCAGCCAAGCCGGGGTTAGCAGCAATCAGCCCCAGCATTTT.

The rearrangement links TRBV29-1 to TRBJ2-1; tentative D call: TRBD2 (6 bases). Germline CDR1 is SQVTM and CDR2 is ANQGSEA. The CDR3 has 14 residues. V lost 1 base, J lost 4 bases, and 11 bases lay in between. CDR3 coding DNA: TGCAGCGTTGAAGCGCGGGACCCTTACAATGAGCAGTTCTTC. The encoded protein is CSVEARDPYNEQFF.

This clonotype was observed at least ten times. This chain joins TRBV6-1 and TRBJ2-7; 7 bases agree with TRBD1. The CDR3 covers 14 residues. The germline CDR1 and CDR2 sequences are MNHNS and SASEGT. V was pared by 6 bases and J by 2 bases, with 7 bases of the junction left unmatched. CDR3 sequence (DNA): TGTGCCAGCAGGGGACAGATACTTGCCTACGAGCAGTACTTC. It translates to CASRGQILAYEQYF.

In this sample, this clonotype turned up a few times. The CDR3 sequence: CAWSPATGTAYNEQFF. The CDR3 nucleotides read TGTGCCTGGAGTCCCGCGACCGGGACGGCTTACAATGAGCAGTTCTTC. This chain joins TRBV30 and TRBJ2-1; D is tentatively TRBD1 or TRBD2 (5 bases each). The V end was cut by 2 bases, the J end by 4 bases, with 18 bases between. Per germline, CDR1 GTSNPN and CDR2 SVGIG (reference sequence). This CDR3 has 16 residues.

This clonotype has a count of ten or more. The CDR3 is CASSQAGRNTEAFF. The CDR3 nucleotides are TGTGCCAGCAGCCAAGCAGGGCGGAACACTGAAGCTTTCTTT. The chain couples TRBV3-1 to TRBJ1-1, with TRBD1 as a possible D gene (5 bases). The germline V gene has CDR1 LGHDT and CDR2 YNNKEL (reference sequence). Trimming removed 1 base at V and 1 base at J, with 7 bases between. The CDR3 length is 14 residues.

The rearrangement joins TRBV11-3 to TRBJ2-3, with 8 positions matching TRBD2. Trimming at V came to 1 base and at J to 3 bases, leaving 6 bases not matched to a gene. Germline V CDR1 and CDR2: SGHNT, YENEEA. The CDR3 extends over 16 amino acids. CDR3 bases: TGTGCCAGCAGCTTAGCCACGGCTAGCGGGACAGATACGCAGTATTTT. Translated: CASSLATASGTDTQYF.

This rearrangement joins TRBV10-3 to TRBJ2-7; a weak D match, TRBD2 (6 bases). CDR3 length equals 16 residues. The V end lost 3 bases, the J end lost 7 bases, and 22 bases lay between the germline ends. From germline, CDR1 is ENHRY and CDR2 SYGVKD. For the CDR3, the DNA is TGTGCCATCAGTGATCTTCGCGGGACGGCCCCTCTAGAGCAGTACTTC. Encoded protein: CAISDLRGTAPLEQYF.

This clonotype was observed many times. This chain joins TRBV28 and TRBJ1-2; no definite D call. V gave up 3 bases and J gave up 6 bases, with 11 bases separating them. Germline-derived CDR1 and CDR2 are MDHEN and SYDVKM. The CDR3 length is 13 residues. CDR3 nucleotides: TGTGCCAGCAGTTTCTCAGGCGGCGATGGCTACACCTTC. Translating gives CASSFSGGDGYTF.

This clonotype showed up just a few times. The J gene is TRBJ2-2, the V gene TRBV7-3; D could derive from TRBD1 or TRBD2 (5 bases each). The CDR3 is made up of 17 amino acids. V was pared by 5 bases and J by 1 base, with 17 bases between. Germline V lookup: CDR1 SGHTA, CDR2 FQGTGA. The CDR3 protein is CASSTIGTGLNTGELFF. DNA for the CDR3: TGTGCCAGCAGCACCATCGGGACCGGGCTGAACACCGGGGAGCTGTTTTTT.

The V and J genes are TRBV20-1 and TRBJ2-4, with D possibly matching TRBD2 (6 bases). V was shortened by 0 bases and J by 1 base, with 16 bases between the two germline ends. CDR3 length: 17 amino acids. Germline CDR1 reads DFQATT; CDR2 reads SNEGSKA (reference sequence). Here the CDR3 DNA reads TGCAGTGCTAGAGATATTCGGGGGAGCGGGGCCAAAAACATTCAGTACTTC. Translation gives CSARDIRGSGAKNIQYF.

This clonotype was observed at least ten times. V is TRBV10-3 and J is TRBJ2-1; TRBD2 matches 7 bases. The CDR3 is made up of 15 amino acids. Germline loops: CDR1 ENHRY, CDR2 SYGVKD. Unmatched junction bases numbered 12, after V lost 6 bases and J lost 7 bases. DNA of the CDR3: TGTGCCATCAGCGTTTTGGCGGGAGAGGGGAATGAGCAGTTCTTC. Its protein product is CAISVLAGEGNEQFF.

This clonotype was counted a few times. V is TRBV28 and J is TRBJ2-1, with D possibly TRBD1 on 5 matching bases. The tail of the sequence fits TRBJ2-7 better, so the J call may be wrong. Per germline, CDR1 MDHEN and CDR2 SYDVKM. The CDR3 contains 15 residues. CDR3 DNA: TGTGCCAGCATTGGAGATAGGGGAACCTACAATGAGCAGTACTTC. This translates into CASIGDRGTYNEQYF.